These 10 T cell receptor beta chains originate from one sample sequenced in a study of cytomegalovirus exposure and HLA in healthy donors. The PCR had 60 Vbeta and 13 Jbeta primers. TCRdb's copy holds only in-frame clones and misses some; the assay was immunoSEQ multiplex PCR. The sample lists about 120,000 clones, about four fifths occurring once. Sequencing was done on a sample of PBMCs. These receptor sequences come from a woman aged 40 to 50 in good health and CMV-seronegative.

The chain is built from TRBV28 and TRBJ2-2; D perhaps matches TRBD1 (7 bases). Trimming shortened V by 6 bases and J by 3 bases, and 17 bases separated the two germline ends. The CDR3 consists of 16 residues. The V gene's germline CDR1 is MDHEN and CDR2 SYDVKM. DNA of the CDR3: TGTGCCAGCAGGCGGGACAGAGGGGTGGACACCGGGGAGCTGTTTTTT. Encoded protein: CASRRDRGVDTGELFF.

This rearrangement joins TRBV28 to TRBJ2-7, with 10 bases lining up with TRBD1. CDR1 MDHEN and CDR2 SYDVKM come from the germline V gene. V shed 6 bases, J shed 2 bases, and the junction held 7 bases outside the gene matches. This CDR3 is 15 amino acids long. The CDR3 protein is CASSTPGTGAYEQYF. DNA for the CDR3: TGTGCCAGCAGCACCCCCGGGACAGGGGCCTACGAGCAGTACTTC.

About this clone: Other DNA sequences of this sample code for an identical CDR3. This chain joins TRBV5-6 and TRBJ2-5, with a weak D call TRBD2 (5 bases). V lost 4 bases to trimming and J lost 2 bases, with 12 bases between them. The V gene's germline CDR1 is SGHDT and CDR2 YYEEEE. CDR3 length equals 14 residues. As DNA, the CDR3 is TGTGCCAGCAGCCTCACCGGGATTCAAGAGACCCAGTACTTC. It codes for CASSLTGIQETQYF.

This chain connects TRBV7-3 to TRBJ1-6; 7 bases are a match to TRBD1. The CDR3 is made up of 15 amino acids. Germline CDR1 and CDR2: SGHTA and FQGTGA. The ends lost 5 bases at V and 8 bases at J; junction bases unmatched: 9. Here the CDR3 reads CASSRQGRGDSPLHF. CDR3 sequence (DNA): TGTGCCAGCAGCCGACAGGGAAGGGGCGATTCACCCCTCCACTTT.

The V and J genes are TRBV15 and TRBJ1-2; no definite D call. CDR3 size: 14 residues. Between the trimmed V and J ends, which lost 2 bases and 9 bases, there was a span of 16 bases. The germline CDR1 and CDR2 sequences are LNHNV and YYDKDF (reference sequence). Written as DNA, the CDR3 is TGTGCCACCAGCAGATCACCCGAGGGTGGTAGCTACACCTTC. Its translation is CATSRSPEGGSYTF.

This chain joins TRBV30 and TRBJ1-1, with TRBD1 matching 9 bases. Germline CDR1 reads GTSNPN; CDR2 reads SVGIG (reference sequence). V lost 3 bases, J lost 5 bases, and 4 bases stayed unmatched. The CDR3 is made up of 13 amino acids. CDR3 nucleotide sequence: TGTGCCTGGAGGGGACAGGGCTATACTGAAGCTTTCTTT. This translates into CAWRGQGYTEAFF.

The chain combines TRBV10-3 with TRBJ1-2; 9 positions agree with TRBD1. The CDR3 runs to 14 residues. The ends lost 4 bases at V and 4 bases at J; junction bases unmatched: 4. Per germline, CDR1 ENHRY and CDR2 SYGVKD. The CDR3, as DNA: TGTGCCATCAGTGCACAGGGGGCGGTCTATGGCTACACCTTC. Protein sequence: CAISAQGAVYGYTF.

This clone was seen more than once but under ten times. The CDR3 DNA follows: TGTGCCAGCAGCTCCGGAGGACAGGGGGCGAGCTATGGCTACACCTTC. Encoded protein: CASSSGGQGASYGYTF. This chain uses TRBV7-2 with TRBJ1-2; 11 bases are a match to TRBD1. This CDR3 comprises 16 residues. Germline trimming cut 4 bases from V and 4 bases from J; bases unmatched to any gene: 8. Germline V gene data show CDR1 as SGHTA and CDR2 as FQGNSA. The complete variable domain, with remaining parts taken from reference TRBV7-2 and TRBJ1-2, reads GAGVSQSPSNKVTEKGKDVELRCDPISGHTALYWYRQSLGQGLEFLIYFQGNSAPDKSGLPSDRFSAERTGGSVSTLTIQRTQQEDSAVYLCASSSGGQGASYGYTFGSGTRLTVV.

V is TRBV6-5 and J is TRBJ1-5, with 7 nucleotides matching TRBD1. V was pared by 8 bases and J by 8 bases, with 15 bases of the junction left unmatched. The germline V gene encodes CDR1 MNHEY and CDR2 SVGAGI. The CDR3 runs 15 residues. The CDR3 reads CASPRGRGSLEPQHF. Written as DNA, the CDR3 is TGTGCCAGCCCCAGGGGCAGGGGGTCTTTGGAGCCCCAGCATTTT.

This clone turned up a few times. J is TRBJ2-3 and V is TRBV4-1, with 9 positions matching TRBD1. This CDR3 is 14 amino acids long. V was clipped by 10 bases and J by 4 bases; unmatched bases: 9. CDR1 and CDR2 (germline): MGHRA, YSYEKL. The chain's CDR3 is CATKQGALADTQYF. As DNA, the CDR3 is TGCGCCACCAAACAGGGGGCTTTAGCAGATACGCAGTATTTT.